Below are 16 T cell receptor beta chains sequenced from a single sample in a study of chemoradiotherapy in HPV16-positive cancers. Method: immunoSEQ multiplex PCR; TCRdb's copy keeps in-frame clones and lacks some. Of approximately 29,000 clones in the sample, roughly 84% were seen once. Material: blood, obtained from a patient who underwent chemoradiotherapy. The receptors derive from a human donor with HPV-associated anogenital cancer.

V and J are TRBV27 and TRBJ1-4; no definite D call. V lost 2 bases and J 4 bases, leaving 8 bases between the germline ends. This CDR3 spans 14 amino acids. Germline-derived CDR1 and CDR2 are MNHEY and SMNVEV (reference sequence). The CDR3 loop reads CASSLGRVNEKLFF. For the CDR3, the DNA is TGTGCCAGCAGTTTAGGGAGAGTTAATGAAAAACTGTTTTTT.

This clone appeared once. The chain joins TRBV18 to TRBJ2-5; the D gene is possibly TRBD1 (6 bases). V shed 5 bases and J shed 5 bases, with 12 bases lying between them. The CDR3 runs to 13 residues. The V gene's germline CDR1 is KGHSH and CDR2 LQKENI. The DNA for the CDR3 is TGTGCCAGCTCAGAACGACAGGCGGAGACCCAGTACTTC. Residues: CASSERQAETQYF.

The genes are TRBV5-6 and TRBJ1-2; D is possibly TRBD1 (5 bases). The germline gives CDR1 SGHDT, CDR2 YYEEEE. This CDR3 comprises 13 residues. Trimming took 4 bases from V and 5 from J, leaving 12 bases between them. CDR3 coding DNA: TGTGCCAGCAGCCCGGACATCCAGTATGGCTACACCTTC. It yields the protein CASSPDIQYGYTF.

This rearrangement joins TRBV25-1 to TRBJ2-5; TRBD1 matches at 8 bases. The DNA end favors TRBJ2-7, so the J call may be wrong. The CDR3 runs to 15 residues. Germline CDR1 MGHDK, CDR2 SYGVNS. CDR3 sequence: CASSAPQGAIYEQYF. The CDR3 DNA sequence: TGTGCCAGCAGTGCACCGCAGGGGGCGATCTACGAGCAGTACTTC.

This chain connects TRBV7-2 to TRBJ2-5; tentative D call: TRBD2 (7 bases). Trimming took off 5 bases at V and 5 bases at J, with 15 bases between the two ends. The CDR3 has 14 residues. Germline assignment: CDR1 SGHTA and CDR2 FQGNSA. The CDR3 nucleotides are TGTGCCAGCAGCGGCCCGGGGGGCGGGGAGACCCAGTACTTC. The encoded protein is CASSGPGGGETQYF. Full variable domain (rest looked up from reference TRBV7-2 and TRBJ2-5): GAGVSQSPSNKVTEKGKDVELRCDPISGHTALYWYRQSLGQGLEFLIYFQGNSAPDKSGLPSDRFSAERTGGSVSTLTIQRTQQEDSAVYLCASSGPGGGETQYFGPGTRLLVL.

CDR3 protein: CASSYEGLTQETQYF. The DNA of the CDR3 is TGTGCCAGCTCATACGAGGGACTCACCCAAGAGACCCAGTACTTC. The gene calls are TRBV18 and TRBJ2-5, with D perhaps TRBD2 (6 bases). This CDR3 is built from 15 residues. Germline V gene lookup returns CDR1 KGHSH and CDR2 LQKENI. The germline V and J ends were trimmed by 5 bases and 1 base, with 14 bases remaining between them.

The genes are TRBV15 and TRBJ2-3; D tentatively fits TRBD1 or TRBD2 (5 bases each). CDR1 LNHNV and CDR2 YYDKDF come from the germline V gene (reference sequence). Trimming removed 1 base at V and 2 bases at J, with 13 bases between. The CDR3 spans 16 residues. The CDR3 here is CATSRVPGPSTDTQYF. CDR3 coding DNA: TGTGCCACCAGCAGAGTTCCGGGACCATCCACAGATACGCAGTATTTT.

The table lists this clone with a count of one. The V call is TRBV30, the J call TRBJ2-1; 11 nucleotides match TRBD2. The junction had 18 bases not matched to a gene; V was cut back by 4 bases and J by 16 bases. CDR3 length equals 15 residues. Looked up from germline, CDR1 is GTSNPN and CDR2 is SVGIG (reference sequence). CDR3 loop: CAWNPSVAGGQASFF. DNA for the CDR3: TGTGCCTGGAACCCCAGCGTAGCGGGGGGGCAGGCCTCATTCTTC.

This chain uses TRBV2 with TRBJ2-2; a weak D match, TRBD2 (6 bases). V was trimmed by 3 bases and J by 4 bases, leaving 9 bases between them. Germline loops: CDR1 SNHLY, CDR2 FYNNEI. The CDR3 extends over 14 amino acids. CDR3 sequence: CASSDVGGTGELFF. Here the CDR3 DNA reads TGTGCCAGCAGTGATGTCGGGGGCACCGGGGAGCTGTTTTTT.

The V call is TRBV9, the J call TRBJ1-1; the D gene is possibly TRBD1 (5 bases). Trimming pared 2 bases from V and 3 bases from J, leaving 14 bases between. Germline-derived CDR1 and CDR2 are SGDLS and YYNGEE. The CDR3 contains 15 residues. CDR3 sequence (DNA): TGTGCCAGCAGCGTGGGGCAGCCTAGGGACACTGAAGCTTTCTTT. Its protein is CASSVGQPRDTEAFF.

This clone was detected once. V and J are TRBV30 and TRBJ2-3, with TRBD2 matching over 11 bases. After removal of 3 bases from V and 4 bases from J, the junction contained 0 bases not matched to a gene. The germline V gene has CDR1 GTSNPN and CDR2 SVGIG (reference sequence). This CDR3 comprises 13 residues. CDR3 in amino acids: CAWRTSGADTQYF. CDR3 DNA: TGTGCCTGGAGGACTAGCGGGGCAGATACGCAGTATTTT.

This clone occurred once. V is TRBV4-2 and J is TRBJ1-2, with D unclear. Germline CDR1 LGHNA, CDR2 YNFKEQ. Trimming shortened V by 6 bases and J by 0 bases, and 11 bases separated the two germline ends. The length of the CDR3 is 14 residues. CDR3 bases: TGTGCCAGCAGTCCCGACGCGACTAACTATGGCTACACCTTC. Protein product: CASSPDATNYGYTF.

This clone was observed a single time. This sequence joins TRBV7-9 and TRBJ2-5; 9 nucleotides agree with TRBD2. Germline trimming cut 5 bases from V and 6 bases from J; bases unmatched to any gene: 7. Germline CDR1 reads SEHNR; CDR2 reads FQNEAQ (reference sequence). The CDR3 runs to 14 residues. The CDR3 sequence is CASSRGGGPKTQYF. In nucleotides, the CDR3 is TGTGCCAGCAGCCGCGGGGGGGGGCCGAAGACCCAGTACTTC.

The CDR3 is CASKKDRATNEKLFF. In nucleotides, the CDR3 is TGTGCCAGTAAAAAGGACCGCGCAACTAATGAAAAACTGTTTTTT. The V and J genes are TRBV19 and TRBJ1-4; D remains ambiguous. Germline V gives CDR1 LNHDA, CDR2 SQIVND (reference sequence). Trimming took off 7 bases at V and 0 bases at J, with 12 bases between the two ends. The CDR3 runs 15 residues.

This chain uses TRBV19 with TRBJ1-3; D unclear. V gave up 5 bases and J gave up 0 bases, with 14 bases separating them. The CDR3 totals 16 residues. Germline CDR1 and CDR2: LNHDA and SQIVND (reference sequence). CDR3 residues: CASSSPGRYSGNTIYF. DNA of the CDR3: TGTGCCAGTAGTTCGCCGGGCCGCTACTCTGGAAACACCATATATTTT.

This clone showed up just a few times. The chain uses TRBV30 and TRBJ1-1; no firm D call. Trimming shortened V by 1 base and J by 4 bases, and 16 bases separated the two germline ends. Germline lookup yields CDR1 GTSNPN and CDR2 SVGIG (reference sequence). This CDR3 region has 15 residues. The CDR3, as DNA: TGTGCCTGGAGTGCCCTCTACGGAATGGGCACTGAAGCTTTCTTT. Its translation: CAWSALYGMGTEAFF. Full variable domain (rest looked up from reference TRBV30 and TRBJ1-1): SQTIHQWPATLVQPVGSPLSLECTVEGTSNPNLYWYRQAAGRGLQLLFYSVGIGQISSEVPQNLSASRPQDRQFILSSKKLLLSDSGFYLCAWSALYGMGTEAFFGQGTRLTVV.